A single sample gave rise to the 8 T cell receptor beta chains below, sequenced in a study of blood T cell repertoires in COVID-19. Produced via immunoSEQ multiplex PCR; TCRdb's table is partial and in-frame only. The sample has 180,000 or so clones, about 80% seen once. Source material: peripheral blood. Source of these receptors: a human donor with acute or convalescent COVID-19. The donor label of this sample is uncertain.

For the CDR3, the DNA is TGTGCCAGCAGCTTTGACAGCCGCACTGAAGCTTTCTTT. Its translation is CASSFDSRTEAFF. The chain links TRBV12-3 or TRBV12-4 to TRBJ1-1, with D perhaps TRBD1 (5 bases). V lost 6 bases, J lost 4 bases, and 12 bases lay in between. The CDR3 is 13 amino acids.

As for this clone: This same CDR3 is encoded by further DNA sequences in the sample. The rearrangement joins TRBV5-1 to TRBJ2-1; the match to TRBD2 covers 13 bases. The CDR3 runs 16 residues. The germline V gene has CDR1 SGHRS and CDR2 YFSETQ. V lost 1 base, J lost 4 bases, and 2 bases stayed unmatched. CDR3 loop: CASSLTSGRAYNEQFF. The CDR3 coding sequence is TGCGCCAGCAGCTTGACTAGCGGGAGGGCATACAATGAGCAGTTCTTC. The full variable domain, rest sourced from reference TRBV5-1 and TRBJ2-1, is KAGVTQTPRYLIKTRGQQVTLSCSPISGHRSVSWYQQTPGQGLQFLFEYFSETQRNKGNFPGRFSGRQFSNSRSEMNVSTLELGDSALYLCASSLTSGRAYNEQFFGPGTRLTVL.

V gene TRBV11-2 combines with J gene TRBJ1-5, with 9 bases that match TRBD1. CDR3 length: 18 residues. V was pared by 1 base and J by 0 bases, with 7 bases of the junction left unmatched. Germline CDR1 SGHAT, CDR2 FQNNGV. CDR3 sequence (DNA): TGTGCCAGCAGCTTAGTGGGACAGGGTCCGTATAGCAATCAGCCCCAGCATTTT. Protein product: CASSLVGQGPYSNQPQHF. The full variable domain, its missing parts supplied by reference TRBV11-2 and TRBJ1-5, is EAGVAQSPRYKIIEKRQSVAFWCNPISGHATLYWYQQILGQGPKLLIQFQNNGVVDDSQLPKDRFSAERLKGVDSTLKIQPAKLEDSAVYLCASSLVGQGPYSNQPQHFGDGTRLSIL.

The genes are TRBV2 and TRBJ2-3, with 9 bases lining up with TRBD1. Per the germline V gene, CDR1 is SNHLY and CDR2 is FYNNEI. The CDR3 covers 13 residues. The trim removed 6 bases at V and 7 bases at J, leaving 5 bases unmatched. The CDR3 DNA is TGTGCCAGCAGAAACAGGGGGCTTAATACGCAGTATTTT. The encoded protein is CASRNRGLNTQYF.

The V call is TRBV9, the J call TRBJ1-2; a weak D match, TRBD1 (6 bases). Trimming left V 3 bases short and J 7 bases short, with 19 bases between. The CDR3 sequence is 15 residues long. Germline-derived CDR1 and CDR2 are SGDLS and YYNGEE. DNA of the CDR3: TGTGCCAGCAGCGGAACAGGGACAAGGCGGGTTGGCTACACCTTC. This encodes CASSGTGTRRVGYTF.

The chain joins TRBV11-2 to TRBJ2-2; TRBD2 aligns across 11 bases. This CDR3 has 17 residues. The V gene's germline CDR1 is SGHAT and CDR2 FQNNGV. The V and J ends lost 5 bases and 7 bases, in that order; junction bases with no gene match: 12. The CDR3 DNA follows: TGTGCCAGCAGCCGAGTCTGGGCTAGCGGGAGGTTCGGGGAGCTGTTTTTT. Translated, it gives CASSRVWASGRFGELFF.

DNA for the CDR3: TGTGCCAGCAGTGATCCCAATGTACGGGGATGGGAGGGCAATGAGCAGTTCTTC. It specifies CASSDPNVRGWEGNEQFF. The chain recombines TRBV6-1 with TRBJ2-1, with 7 bases aligning to TRBD2. From germline, CDR1 is MNHNS and CDR2 SASEGT. The CDR3 covers 18 residues. J was trimmed by 6 bases and V by 3 bases; bases with no gene match: 17.

The chain links TRBV2 to TRBJ2-3; 12 bases are shared with TRBD2. This CDR3 spans 17 amino acids. Germline V lookup: CDR1 SNHLY, CDR2 FYNNEI. V lost 5 bases and J lost 4; bases outside the gene matches: 10. This CDR3 is CASSPRETSGSSDTQYF. For the CDR3, the DNA is TGTGCCAGCAGTCCGCGGGAGACTAGCGGGAGTTCAGATACGCAGTATTTT.